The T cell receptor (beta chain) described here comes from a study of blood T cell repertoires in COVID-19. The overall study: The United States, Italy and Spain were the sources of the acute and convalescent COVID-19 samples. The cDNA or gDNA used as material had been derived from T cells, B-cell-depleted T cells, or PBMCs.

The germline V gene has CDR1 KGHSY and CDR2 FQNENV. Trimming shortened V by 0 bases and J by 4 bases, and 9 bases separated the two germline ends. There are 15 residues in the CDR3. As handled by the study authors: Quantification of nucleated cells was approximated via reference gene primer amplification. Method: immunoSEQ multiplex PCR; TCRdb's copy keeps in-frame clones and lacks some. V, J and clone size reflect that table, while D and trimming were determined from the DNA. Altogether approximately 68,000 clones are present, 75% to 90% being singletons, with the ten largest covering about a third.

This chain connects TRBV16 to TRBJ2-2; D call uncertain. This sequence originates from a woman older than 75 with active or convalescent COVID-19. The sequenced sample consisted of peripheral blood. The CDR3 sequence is CASSQSLASTGELFF. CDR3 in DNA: TGTGCCAGCAGCCAATCTCTGGCCAGCACCGGGGAGCTGTTTTTT.